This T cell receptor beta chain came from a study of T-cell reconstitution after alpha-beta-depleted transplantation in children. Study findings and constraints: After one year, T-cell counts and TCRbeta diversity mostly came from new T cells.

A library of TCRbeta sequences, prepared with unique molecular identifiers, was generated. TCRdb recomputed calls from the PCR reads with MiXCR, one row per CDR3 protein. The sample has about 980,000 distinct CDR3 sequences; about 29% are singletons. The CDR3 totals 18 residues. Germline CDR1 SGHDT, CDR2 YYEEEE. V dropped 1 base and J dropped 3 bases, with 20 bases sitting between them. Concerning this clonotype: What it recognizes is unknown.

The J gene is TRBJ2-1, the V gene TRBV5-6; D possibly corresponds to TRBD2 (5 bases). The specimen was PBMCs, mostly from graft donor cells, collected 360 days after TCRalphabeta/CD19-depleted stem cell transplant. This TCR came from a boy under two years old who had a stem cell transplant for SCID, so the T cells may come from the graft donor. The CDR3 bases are TGTGCCAGCAGCTTGACTTATGCTTTCGGGGAGATCTACAATGAGCAGTTCTTC. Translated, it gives CASSLTYAFGEIYNEQFF.